The present entry profiles one T cell receptor (beta chain) with its context. The antigen this receptor binds is unknown. No base qualities exist here, and no much larger clone lies one base off it. The source of the sample is a study of T cell changes during pregnancy in multiple sclerosis (dated by TCRdb to the late 2010s). Some background on the complete study: Changes in the T cell repertoire over the course of pregnancy were examined in this study in women with multiple sclerosis.

CDR1 SGHVS and CDR2 FNYEAQ were looked up in the germline V gene. From the cysteine through the phenylalanine, the CDR3 covers 13 amino acids. The DNA shown is the 39-base CDR3, in frame from base 1. V was cut back by 1 base and J by 6 bases, leaving a gap of 8 bases between them. Libraries came from the immunoSEQ multiplex PCR assay. Not all clones reach the TCRdb copy of this immuneACCESS table, which keeps in-frame sequences only. Checked studies attribute under half of the gap to unresolved V genes and leave the rest unexplained. The sample table holds 30,000 to 45,000 clones, of which 75% to 95% were seen once. Together, the top ten hold over 6.5% of the sample.

The sample was CD8+ T cells from peripheral blood mononuclear cells, taken before pregnancy. This TCR was sampled from a female donor with multiple sclerosis, enrolled in a pregnancy study. This chain joins TRBV7-6 to TRBJ2-3, with the D segment identity uncertain. CDR3 region: CASSLGPSDTQYF. The nucleotide sequence is given as TGTGCCAGCAGCTTAGGTCCCTCGGATACGCAGTATTTT.